These 25 T cell receptor beta chains share one sample of origin, sequenced in a study of somatic mutations in cytotoxic T cells in rheumatoid arthritis. Method: immunoSEQ multiplex PCR; TCRdb's copy keeps in-frame clones and lacks some. The sample lists roughly 19,000 clones, about 86% occurring once. Sequencing used CD8+ T cells sorted from blood. These receptors were collected from a woman aged 45-65 years in good health.

The chain is built from TRBV29-1 and TRBJ2-5; either TRBD1 or TRBD2 may fit D (6 bases each). The V and J ends lost 8 bases and 3 bases respectively, with 22 bases between them. The CDR3 spans 15 residues. Germline CDR1 and CDR2: SQVTM and ANQGSEA. CDR3 bases: TGCAGCCTAGAAAGGGGGGCAGTCACAGAAGAGACCCAGTACTTC. Its translation is CSLERGAVTEETQYF.

The rearrangement links TRBV14 to TRBJ1-2, with D unresolved. This CDR3 spans 15 amino acids. Trimming removed 0 bases at V and 9 bases at J, with 17 bases between. Looked up from germline, CDR1 is SGHDN and CDR2 is FVKESK. CDR3 DNA: TGTGCCAGCAGCCAAGATTGGAGGGTCGAGTCGAGCTACACCTTC. This encodes CASSQDWRVESSYTF. The full variable domain, with the rest looked up from reference TRBV14 and TRBJ1-2, is EAGVTQFPSHSVIEKGQTVTLRCDPISGHDNLYWYRRVMGKEIKFLLHFVKESKQDESGMPNNRFLAERTGGTYSTLKVQPAELEDSGVYFCASSQDWRVESSYTFGSGTRLTVV.

V usage is TRBV5-4 and J usage is TRBJ1-1, with D uncertain. The V end was cut by 4 bases, the J end by 5 bases, with 18 bases between. The CDR3 is 15 residues long. CDR1 and CDR2 from the germline V gene are SGHNT and YYREEE (reference sequence). The chain's CDR3 is CASSPQEGSATEAFF. CDR3 bases: TGTGCCAGCAGCCCGCAGGAAGGGTCGGCGACTGAAGCTTTCTTT.

V gene TRBV4-3 combines with J gene TRBJ1-2, with a possible D match to TRBD1 (6 bases). Germline lookup yields CDR1 LGHNA and CDR2 YSLEER. Trimming removed 1 base from V and 6 bases from J, with 15 bases in between. The CDR3 extends over 15 amino acids. The CDR3 region is CASSQARGGSDGYTF. CDR3 nucleotides: TGCGCCAGCAGCCAAGCCAGGGGAGGTTCGGATGGCTACACCTTC.

The V gene is TRBV6-1, the J gene TRBJ1-4; 8 bases map to TRBD1. CDR1 MNHNS and CDR2 SASEGT come from the germline V gene. Trimming took 3 bases from V and 5 from J; bases not matched to a gene: 2. CDR3 size: 14 residues. DNA for the CDR3: TGTGCCAGCAGTGAGGGACAGGAGAATGAAAAACTGTTTTTT. Residues: CASSEGQENEKLFF.

The V gene is TRBV7-9, the J gene TRBJ2-7; 9 nucleotides match TRBD1. V lost 5 bases and J lost 3; bases outside the gene matches: 5. This CDR3 spans 14 amino acids. Germline V lookup: CDR1 SEHNR, CDR2 FQNEAQ (reference sequence). Written as DNA, the CDR3 is TGTGCCAGCAGCGACCGGGACAGGGTCTACGAGCAGTACTTC. Amino acids: CASSDRDRVYEQYF.

As DNA, the CDR3 is TGTGCCAGCAGTGATGGACAGAACAATGAGCAGTTCTTC. Amino acid sequence: CASSDGQNNEQFF. The rearrangement joins TRBV6-4 to TRBJ2-1; possibly TRBD1 for D (6 bases). Germline CDR1 and CDR2: MRHNA and SNTAGT. The CDR3 has 13 residues. V was trimmed by 3 bases and J by 5 bases, leaving 8 bases between them.

The chain links TRBV4-1 to TRBJ1-2; 10 bases are shared with TRBD1. Looked up from germline, CDR1 is MGHRA and CDR2 is YSYEKL. V gave up 0 bases and J gave up 3 bases; unmatched junction bases: 7. The CDR3 length is 17 residues. The CDR3 sequence is CASSQEWTGGKHYGYTF. CDR3 bases: TGCGCCAGCAGCCAAGAATGGACAGGGGGAAAGCACTATGGCTACACCTTC.

The V and J genes are TRBV19 and TRBJ1-5, with D possibly matching TRBD1 (5 bases). Trimming cost V 3 bases and J 2 bases, with 11 bases left between them. The CDR3 has 15 residues. Germline loops: CDR1 LNHDA, CDR2 SQIVND (reference sequence). The CDR3 DNA is TGTGCCAGTAGTATGAAGTCGGGGGGCAATCAGCCCCAGCATTTT. Its translation: CASSMKSGGNQPQHF.

This chain connects TRBV28 to TRBJ1-6; D is ambiguous. The length of the CDR3 is 12 residues. Germline loops: CDR1 MDHEN, CDR2 SYDVKM. V was clipped by 5 bases and J by 4 bases, with 3 bases between them. The CDR3 DNA sequence: TGTGCCAGCAGTCAATATAATTCACCCCTCCACTTT. Protein: CASSQYNSPLHF.

CDR3 sequence: CASIAEDRYYGYTF. The CDR3, as DNA: TGTGCCAGCATAGCAGAGGACAGGTACTATGGCTACACCTTC. This chain connects TRBV6-6 to TRBJ1-2, with TRBD1 matching 7 bases. The germline V gene encodes CDR1 MNHNY and CDR2 SVGAGI (reference sequence). The CDR3 spans 14 residues. After removal of 7 bases from V and 3 bases from J, the junction contained 8 bases not matched to a gene.

The rearrangement links TRBV6-4 to TRBJ2-3; 7 bases fit TRBD2. V was pared by 3 bases and J by 1 base, with 1 base of the junction left unmatched. Per germline, CDR1 MRHNA and CDR2 SNTAGT. This CDR3 contains 14 residues. This CDR3 is CASSDRGGTDTQYF. The CDR3 region has the DNA TGTGCCAGCAGTGATCGGGGGGGCACAGATACGCAGTATTTT.

The rearrangement links TRBV4-3 to TRBJ1-2; TRBD1 is a possible D gene (5 bases). The CDR3 is 15 residues long. Trimming cost V 1 base and J 8 bases, with 17 bases left between them. CDR1 and CDR2 from the germline V gene are LGHNA and YSLEER. Written as DNA, the CDR3 is TGCGCCAGCAGCCAAGTTACCATGGGGGTAAACGGCTACACCTTC. It yields the protein CASSQVTMGVNGYTF.

The chain is built from TRBV6-5 and TRBJ1-2; D unclear. The V gene's germline CDR1 is MNHEY and CDR2 SVGAGI. Trimming shortened V by 4 bases and J by 0 bases, and 9 bases separated the two germline ends. The CDR3 covers 14 residues. CDR3 coding DNA: TGTGCCAGCAGTTCCGGATTGGCTAACTATGGCTACACCTTC. Its translation is CASSSGLANYGYTF.

The V and J genes are TRBV5-5 and TRBJ2-6; TRBD1 matches at 10 bases. After removal of 4 bases from V and 2 bases from J, the junction contained 12 bases not matched to a gene. The CDR3 length is 19 residues. Germline V CDR1 and CDR2: SGHKS, YYEKEE (reference sequence). The CDR3 spells CASSVDGDRGGAGANVLTF. CDR3 coding DNA: TGTGCCAGCAGCGTCGACGGGGACAGGGGAGGGGCTGGGGCCAACGTCCTGACTTTC.

This sequence joins TRBV10-2 and TRBJ2-1; D gene ambiguous. V lost 4 bases and J 7 bases, leaving 11 bases between the germline ends. The CDR3 spans 13 residues. Germline V gene data show CDR1 as WSHSY and CDR2 as SAAADI. This CDR3 reads CASSGIGPNEQFF. Written as DNA, the CDR3 is TGCGCCAGCAGTGGGATAGGACCTAATGAGCAGTTCTTC.

This sequence joins TRBV6-6 and TRBJ2-6; TRBD1 or TRBD2 may be the D gene (5 bases each). Germline V CDR1 and CDR2: MNHNY, SVGAGI (reference sequence). This CDR3 comprises 14 residues. The germline V and J ends were trimmed by 2 bases and 10 bases, with 12 bases remaining between them. The CDR3 loop is CASSYGRGPNVLTF. As DNA, the CDR3 is TGTGCCAGCAGTTACGGAAGGGGACCGAACGTCCTGACTTTC.

The chain recombines TRBV6-5 with TRBJ2-3; D is unresolved. Germline loops: CDR1 MNHEY, CDR2 SVGAGI. The CDR3 contains 11 residues. V was shortened by 1 base and J by 6 bases, with 2 bases between the two germline ends. Written as DNA, the CDR3 is TGTGCCAGCAGTTACTTGGATACGCAGTATTTT. As protein: CASSYLDTQYF.

The chain employs TRBV6-1 and TRBJ2-1; D is possibly TRBD2 (5 bases). The V gene's germline CDR1 is MNHNS and CDR2 SASEGT. This CDR3 spans 12 amino acids. V lost 8 bases, J lost 6 bases, and 11 bases lay in between. CDR3 coding DNA: TGTGCCAGCCGAGGGATCTTCAATGAGCAGTTCTTC. As protein: CASRGIFNEQFF.

The chain links TRBV6-1 to TRBJ1-1, with 7 positions matching TRBD1. V shed 3 bases and J 2 bases; nucleotides not matched to a gene: 6. From germline, CDR1 is MNHNS and CDR2 SASEGT. This CDR3 comprises 15 residues. The CDR3 DNA is TGTGCCAGCAGTGAGACGGGACAGCGAAACACTGAAGCTTTCTTT. Translated, it gives CASSETGQRNTEAFF.

This rearrangement joins TRBV9 to TRBJ2-4; maybe TRBD1 (6 bases). The CDR3 covers 18 residues. V was trimmed by 5 bases and J by 0 bases, leaving 21 bases between them. The V gene's germline CDR1 is SGDLS and CDR2 YYNGEE. CDR3 DNA sequence: TGTGCCAGCAGTGGTCGGACGGACAGCGATGAAGCCAAAAACATTCAGTACTTC. Amino acids: CASSGRTDSDEAKNIQYF.

The CDR3 spells CASRGQQQETQYF. Here the CDR3 DNA reads TGTGCCAGCAGGGGACAGCAGCAAGAGACCCAGTACTTC. The rearrangement joins TRBV2 to TRBJ2-5, with TRBD1 matching over 7 bases. After removal of 6 bases from V and 2 bases from J, the junction contained 3 bases not matched to a gene. The CDR3 spans 13 residues. Germline V gene sequence: CDR1 SNHLY, CDR2 FYNNEI.

The V call is TRBV9, the J call TRBJ1-5; D is perhaps TRBD1 (5 bases). The CDR3 has 14 amino acids. Germline V gene sequence: CDR1 SGDLS, CDR2 YYNGEE. The V end was cut by 0 bases, the J end by 4 bases, with 8 bases between. This CDR3 is CASSVAGDNQPQHF. The CDR3 DNA is TGTGCCAGCAGCGTAGCGGGGGATAATCAGCCCCAGCATTTT.

In its sample, this clone was seen once. This sequence joins TRBV6-5 and TRBJ2-5; no clear D gene. There are 14 residues in the CDR3. V was clipped by 5 bases and J by 4 bases, with 14 bases between them. Germline loops: CDR1 MNHEY, CDR2 SVGAGI. Written as DNA, the CDR3 is TGTGCCAGCAGTCTTAGACATCGAAGAGAGACCCAGTACTTC. Translated, it gives CASSLRHRRETQYF.

V usage is TRBV4-1 and J usage is TRBJ1-4, with a weak D call TRBD1 (6 bases). V was shortened by 4 bases and J by 10 bases, with 13 bases between the two germline ends. The CDR3 runs to 13 residues. Germline V gives CDR1 MGHRA, CDR2 YSYEKL. This CDR3 reads CASSRAGEAKLFF. The CDR3 DNA is TGCGCCAGCAGCCGTGCAGGGGAGGCAAAACTGTTTTTT.